This T cell receptor beta chain was sequenced in a study of control samples from healthy donors and cancer patients. There are 15 residues in the CDR3. The junction had 7 bases not matched to a gene; V was cut back by 6 bases and J by 6 bases. Germline loops: CDR1 MGHDK, CDR2 SYGVNS. Data came from immunoSEQ multiplex PCR; TCRdb stores just in-frame clones and leaves some out. The sample includes 120,000 or so clones, around 86% of them seen just once. Sequences were obtained from blood. The chain combines TRBV25-1 with TRBJ2-2; 10 nucleotides match TRBD1. This clonotype originated in a man aged 40-49 years in good health. The CDR3 reads CASRSGTGDSGELFF. CDR3 DNA sequence: TGTGCCAGCAGGTCCGGGACAGGGGACTCCGGGGAGCTGTTTTTT.